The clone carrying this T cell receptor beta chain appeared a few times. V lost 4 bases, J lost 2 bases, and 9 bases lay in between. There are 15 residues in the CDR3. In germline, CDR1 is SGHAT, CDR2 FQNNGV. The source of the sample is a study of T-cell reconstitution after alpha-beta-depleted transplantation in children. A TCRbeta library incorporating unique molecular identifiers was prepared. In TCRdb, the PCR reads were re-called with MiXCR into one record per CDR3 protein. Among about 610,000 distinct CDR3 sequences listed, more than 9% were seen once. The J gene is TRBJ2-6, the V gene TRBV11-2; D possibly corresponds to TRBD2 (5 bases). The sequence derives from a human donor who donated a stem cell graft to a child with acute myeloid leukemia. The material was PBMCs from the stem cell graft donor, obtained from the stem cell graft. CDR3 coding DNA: TGTGCCAGCAGCTCCCCGACTACTGGGGCCAACGTCCTGACTTTC. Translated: CASSSPTTGANVLTF.